The rows below give T cell receptor beta chains drawn from one sample of a study of cytomegalovirus exposure and HLA in healthy donors. Here immunoSEQ multiplex PCR was the method, and the copy in TCRdb shows in-frame clones only, minus some. The sample carries some 120,000 clones, under 90% recorded once. Sequences were obtained from PBMCs. Source of these receptors: a woman between 40 and 55 years old in good health and CMV-seropositive. Both conserved end residues are part of each CDR3. Fields, in order: D gene, clone size, J gene, V gene, CDR3 protein, CDR3 DNA. A D gene is named only where the DNA matches it firmly. A row's size may be missing; if present it is once, few, many or a size class.

>TRBD2|.|TRBJ2-1|TRBV27
CASSVPGGAYNEQFF
TGTGCCAGCAGTGTTCCCGGGGGGGCCTACAATGAGCAGTTCTTC
>.|once|TRBJ1-2|TRBV5-1
CASNREGANYGYTF
TGCGCCAGCAACCGAGAAGGGGCTAACTATGGCTACACCTTC
>.|.|TRBJ2-6|TRBV15
CATSRDRGSGANVLTF
TGTGCCACCAGCAGAGACAGGGGCTCAGGGGCCAACGTCCTGACTTTC
>.|.|TRBJ1-4|TRBV19
CASTDSINEKLFF
TGTGCCAGTACCGACAGCATTAATGAAAAACTGTTTTTT
>TRBD2|.|TRBJ2-7|TRBV11-3
CASIVRRAGGYEQYF
TGTGCCAGCATTGTGCGGAGAGCGGGAGGCTACGAGCAGTACTTC
>.|once|TRBJ1-3|TRBV5-1
CASSAGGRGNTIYF
TGCGCCAGCAGCGCGGGGGGGAGAGGAAACACCATATATTTT
>.|few|TRBJ2-3|TRBV29-1
CSVDTGPDTQYF
TGCAGCGTTGATACAGGGCCAGATACGCAGTATTTT
>.|.|TRBJ1-6|TRBV4-3
CASSQEEQRGSPLHF
TGCGCCAGCAGCCAAGAAGAGCAAAGGGGGTCACCCCTCCACTTT
>TRBD2|.|TRBJ2-2|TRBV7-3
CASSLGLAGASTGELFF
TGTGCCAGCAGCCTGGGACTAGCGGGAGCAAGTACCGGGGAGCTGTTTTTT
>.|.|TRBJ2-3|TRBV7-2
CASSLVAADTQYF
TGTGCCAGCAGCTTAGTAGCCGCAGATACGCAGTATTTT
>.|once|TRBJ2-7|TRBV7-7
CASSLEGDYEQYF
TGTGCTAGCAGCTTAGAGGGAGACTACGAGCAGTACTTC
>.|.|TRBJ1-5|TRBV4-3
CASSQDGRNQPQHF
TGCGCCAGCAGCCAAGATGGGCGTAATCAGCCCCAGCATTTT
>.|once|TRBJ2-7|TRBV4-1
CASSQSLTYEQYF
TGCGCCAGCAGCCAATCTCTGACATACGAGCAGTACTTC
>TRBD2|.|TRBJ2-3|TRBV28
CASPPRIAGRTDTQYF
TGTGCCAGCCCCCCGAGGATAGCGGGACGCACAGATACGCAGTATTTT
>.|.|TRBJ1-2|TRBV27
CASIGGFGYGYTF
TGTGCCAGCATTGGGGGCTTCGGCTATGGCTACACCTTC
>TRBD1|few|TRBJ2-2|TRBV9
CASSGRQGAIGELFF
TGTGCCAGCAGCGGCCGACAGGGGGCGATCGGGGAGCTGTTTTTT
>TRBD1|.|TRBJ2-7|TRBV2
CASRYRGVDEQYF
TGTGCCAGCAGGTACAGGGGCGTGGACGAGCAGTACTTC
>TRBD2|.|TRBJ2-3|TRBV19
CATRTSGTTSTDTQYF
TGTGCCACCCGGACTAGCGGGACAACTAGCACAGATACGCAGTATTTT
>TRBD2|.|TRBJ2-7|TRBV7-8
CASSPRTSAWIEQYF
TGTGCCAGCAGCCCAAGGACTAGCGCCTGGATCGAGCAGTACTTC
>TRBD2|once|TRBJ2-2|TRBV9
CASSVGGLAAGAGELFF
TGTGCCAGCAGCGTAGGCGGACTAGCGGCCGGGGCCGGGGAGCTGTTTTTT
>.|.|TRBJ2-7|TRBV15
CATSRLGEQYF
TGTGCCACCAGCCGACTCGGGGAGCAGTACTTC
>.|.|TRBJ1-4|TRBV6-5
CASSYVQFNEKLFF
TGTGCCAGCAGTTACGTTCAGTTTAATGAAAAACTGTTTTTT
>TRBD1|.|TRBJ2-5|TRBV27
CASSRDRAQETQYF
TGTGCCAGCAGTAGGGACAGAGCTCAAGAGACCCAGTACTTC
>.|.|TRBJ2-7|TRBV7-6
CASSFTSKYSYEQYF
TGTGCCAGCAGCTTCACTTCTAAATACAGCTACGAGCAGTACTTC
>.|.|TRBJ2-7|TRBV27
CASGASRRYEQYF
TGTGCCAGCGGAGCCTCACGCCGCTACGAGCAGTACTTC
>TRBD2|.|TRBJ2-7|TRBV4-1
CASSQDPGGRYEQYF
TGCGCCAGCAGCCAAGATCCGGGAGGTCGCTACGAGCAGTACTTC